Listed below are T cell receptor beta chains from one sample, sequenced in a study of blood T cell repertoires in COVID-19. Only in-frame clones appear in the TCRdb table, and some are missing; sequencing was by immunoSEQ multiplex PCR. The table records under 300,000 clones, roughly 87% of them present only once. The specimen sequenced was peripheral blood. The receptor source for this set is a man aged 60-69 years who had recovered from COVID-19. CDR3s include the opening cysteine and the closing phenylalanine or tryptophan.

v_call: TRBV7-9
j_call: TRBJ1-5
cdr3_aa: CASSFGTGQGQPQHF

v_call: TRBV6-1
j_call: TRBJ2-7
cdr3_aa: CASSGYLGQGSSYEQYF

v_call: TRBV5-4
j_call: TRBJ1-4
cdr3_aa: CASSWTRQGRGEKLFF

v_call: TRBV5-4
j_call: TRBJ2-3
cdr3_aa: CASSPLPDTQYF

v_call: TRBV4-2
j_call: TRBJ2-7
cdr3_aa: CASSLRDRGYEQYF

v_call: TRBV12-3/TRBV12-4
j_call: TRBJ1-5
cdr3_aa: CASTLGGQPQHF

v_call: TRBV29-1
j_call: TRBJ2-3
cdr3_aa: CSMGQRFTDTQYF

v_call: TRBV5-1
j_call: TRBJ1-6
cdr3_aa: CASSLLQTYNSPLHF

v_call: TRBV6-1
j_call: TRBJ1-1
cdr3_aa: CASSEGGVLTEAFF

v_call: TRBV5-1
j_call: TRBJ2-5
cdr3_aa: CASSRSGQQETQYF

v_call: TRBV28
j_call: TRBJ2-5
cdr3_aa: CASSPLYSRDRQETQYF

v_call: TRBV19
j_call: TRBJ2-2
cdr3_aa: CASSTTGKAGELFF

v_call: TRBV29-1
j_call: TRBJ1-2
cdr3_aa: CSVEDLRGKSYGYTF

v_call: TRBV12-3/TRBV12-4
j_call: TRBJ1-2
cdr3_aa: CASKGQGIGYTF

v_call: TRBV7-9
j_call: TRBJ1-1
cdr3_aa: CASSPRTGLNTEAFF

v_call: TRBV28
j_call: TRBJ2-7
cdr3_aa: CASSPLAYEQYF

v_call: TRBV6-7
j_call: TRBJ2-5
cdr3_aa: CASSYPDRGVRKTQYF

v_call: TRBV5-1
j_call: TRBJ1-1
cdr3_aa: CASSLTTTMNTEAFF

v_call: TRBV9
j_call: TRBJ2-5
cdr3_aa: CASSLGTSGGRETQYF

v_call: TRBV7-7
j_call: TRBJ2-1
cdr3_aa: CASSLARGSNEQFF

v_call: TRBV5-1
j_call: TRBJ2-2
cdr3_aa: CASSPLGQGRTGELFF

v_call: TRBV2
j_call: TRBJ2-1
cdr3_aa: CASNFERDNEQFF

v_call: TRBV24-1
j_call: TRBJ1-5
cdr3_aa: CATSEPSGGNQPQHF

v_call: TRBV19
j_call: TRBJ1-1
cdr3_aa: CASSKGEDYRLEAFF

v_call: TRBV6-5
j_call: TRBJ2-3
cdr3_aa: CASRLSIGADTQYF

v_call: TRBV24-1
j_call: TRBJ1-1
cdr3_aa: CATSDPDRREAFF

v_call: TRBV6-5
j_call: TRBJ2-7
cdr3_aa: CASSYRWDKYEQYF

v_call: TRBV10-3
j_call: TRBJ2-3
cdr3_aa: CAISEGVGSDTQYF

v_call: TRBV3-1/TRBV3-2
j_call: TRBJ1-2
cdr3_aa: CASSLPGQGGGYTF

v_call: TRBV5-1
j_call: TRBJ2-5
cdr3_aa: CASSLQETQYF

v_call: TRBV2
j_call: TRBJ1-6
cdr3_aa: CASSVQQGGNSPLHF

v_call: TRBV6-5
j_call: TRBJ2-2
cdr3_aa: CASIRGLLNTGELFF

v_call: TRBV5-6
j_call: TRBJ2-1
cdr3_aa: CASSLDDRGPDEQFF